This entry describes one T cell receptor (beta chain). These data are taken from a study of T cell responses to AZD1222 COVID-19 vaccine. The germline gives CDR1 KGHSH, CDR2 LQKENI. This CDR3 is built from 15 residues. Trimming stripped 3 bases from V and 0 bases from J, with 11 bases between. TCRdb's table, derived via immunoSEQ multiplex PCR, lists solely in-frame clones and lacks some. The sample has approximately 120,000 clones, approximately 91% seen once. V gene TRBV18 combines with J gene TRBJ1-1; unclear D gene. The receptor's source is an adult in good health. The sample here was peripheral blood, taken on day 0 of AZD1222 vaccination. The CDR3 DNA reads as TGTGCCAGCTCACCCCCATGGCAGTTGAACACTGAAGCTTTCTTT. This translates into CASSPPWQLNTEAFF.